This TCR beta chain was profiled in a study of blood T cell repertoires in COVID-19. For the study at large: There were acute and convalescent COVID-19 samples, and they came from the United States, Italy and Spain.

The CDR3 has 17 residues. With 1 base clipped from V and 0 bases from J, the junction kept 8 bases outside the gene matches. Germline CDR1 is SEHNR and CDR2 is FQNEAQ (reference sequence). Only in-frame clones appear in the TCRdb table, and some are missing; sequencing was by immunoSEQ multiplex PCR. This sample has 160,000 or so clones; 80% to 90% occur once, and the top ten carry roughly 15%. The genes are TRBV7-9 and TRBJ2-7; 8 bases map to TRBD2. The sequence came from a woman aged 40 to 49 with acute or convalescent COVID-19. The sequenced sample consisted of peripheral blood. The CDR3 region has the DNA TGTGCCAGCAGCTTAGTTGTAGCTAGCGGGTTCTCCTACGAGCAGTACTTC. It is translated as CASSLVVASGFSYEQYF.